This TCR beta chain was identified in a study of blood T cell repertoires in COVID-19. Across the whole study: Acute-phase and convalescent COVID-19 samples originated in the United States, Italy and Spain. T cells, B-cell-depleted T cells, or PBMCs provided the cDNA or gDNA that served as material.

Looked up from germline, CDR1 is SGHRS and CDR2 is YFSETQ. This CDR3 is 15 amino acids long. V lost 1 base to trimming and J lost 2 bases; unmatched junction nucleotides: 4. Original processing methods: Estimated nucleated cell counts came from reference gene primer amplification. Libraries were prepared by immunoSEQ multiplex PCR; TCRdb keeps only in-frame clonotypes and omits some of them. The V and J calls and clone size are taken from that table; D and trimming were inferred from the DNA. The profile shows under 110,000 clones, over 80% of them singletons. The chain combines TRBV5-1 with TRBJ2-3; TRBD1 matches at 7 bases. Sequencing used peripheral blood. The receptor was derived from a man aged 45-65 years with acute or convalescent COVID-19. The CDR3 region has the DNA TGCGCCAGCAGCTTGTTGGGACAGCTCACAGATACGCAGTATTTT. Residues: CASSLLGQLTDTQYF. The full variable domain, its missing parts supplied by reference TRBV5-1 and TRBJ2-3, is KAGVTQTPRYLIKTRGQQVTLSCSPISGHRSVSWYQQTPGQGLQFLFEYFSETQRNKGNFPGRFSGRQFSNSRSEMNVSTLELGDSALYLCASSLLGQLTDTQYFGPGTRLTVL.